This T cell receptor (beta chain) was captured in a study of regulatory T cells in long-lasting Graves disease. Study overall: Persistence in Graves' disease denoted antithyroid drug use beyond 5 years alongside positive TSH receptor antibodies.

Study-level results: Lower TCR diversity characterized persistent Graves' patients relative to newly diagnosed patients.

Time point meaning: persistent/refractory GD, antithyroid drugs over 5 years with positive TRAb. TCR sequences were obtained from RNA taken from PBMCs. Per American Thyroid Association guidelines, Graves' disease was diagnosed. Arm-PCR of CDR3 regions and iRepertoire HTBI primers were the basis on which TCR beta libraries were built. TCRdb ran MiXCR on the multiplex PCR reads and lists one entry per CDR3 protein. The sample includes 650,000 to 850,000 distinct CDR3 sequences, 25% to 35% of them seen just once. Germline V gene lookup returns CDR1 SNHLY and CDR2 FYNNEI. The CDR3 sequence is 17 residues long. Losses at the gene ends were 5 bases for V and 2 bases for J; bases not matched to a gene: 10. This clonotype was recorded a few times. Its antigen is as yet unknown.

The source material was peripheral blood mononuclear cells (PBMCs), sampled when the disease was refractory, from a patient treated with antithyroid drugs. This TCR was sampled from a female donor with Graves disease. The chain employs TRBV2 and TRBJ2-2, with TRBD2 identical over 8 bases. The CDR3 DNA reads as TGTGCCAGCAGTCCCTCCGGGACTAGGAGAAACACCGGGGAGCTGTTTTTT. The encoded protein is CASSPSGTRRNTGELFF.